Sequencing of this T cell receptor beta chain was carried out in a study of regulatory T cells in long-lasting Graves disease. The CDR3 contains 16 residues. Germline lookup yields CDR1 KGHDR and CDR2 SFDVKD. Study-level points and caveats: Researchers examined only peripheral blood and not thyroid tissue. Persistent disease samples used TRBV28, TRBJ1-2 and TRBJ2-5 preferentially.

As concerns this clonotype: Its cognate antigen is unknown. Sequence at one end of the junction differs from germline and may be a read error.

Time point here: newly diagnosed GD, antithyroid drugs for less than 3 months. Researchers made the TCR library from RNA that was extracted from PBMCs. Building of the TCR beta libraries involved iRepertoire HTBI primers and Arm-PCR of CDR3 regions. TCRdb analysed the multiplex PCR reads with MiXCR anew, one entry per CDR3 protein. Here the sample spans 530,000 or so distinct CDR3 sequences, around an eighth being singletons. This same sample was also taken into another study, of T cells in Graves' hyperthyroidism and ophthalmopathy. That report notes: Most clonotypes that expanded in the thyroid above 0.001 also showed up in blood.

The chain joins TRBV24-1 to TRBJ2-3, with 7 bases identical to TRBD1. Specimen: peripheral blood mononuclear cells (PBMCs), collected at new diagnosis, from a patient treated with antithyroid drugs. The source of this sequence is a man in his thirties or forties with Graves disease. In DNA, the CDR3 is TGTGCCACCGAAGGCCAAAATCCCACAGGGGCCGATACGAAGTATTTT. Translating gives CATEGQNPTGADTKYF.